This T cell receptor beta chain was identified during a study of T cells in Graves' hyperthyroidism and ophthalmopathy. Study in general: The blood sample was taken at first diagnosis, before treatment began. Study-wide results and caveats: Most thyroid clonotypes that were expanded above 0.001 also turned up in blood.

Researchers amplified the TCR beta CDR3 regions from RNA transcripts. HTBI primers were employed in a first-round RT-PCR of the TCR CDR3. MiXCR, run by TCRdb on the multiplex PCR reads, gives a single entry per CDR3 protein. The table records hundreds of thousands of distinct CDR3 sequences, roughly 15% of them present only once. About this clonotype: Its antigen is not identified.

Individuals with ophthalmopathy presented a Clinical Activity Score of at least 3, a NOSPECS grade of at least 4 and a duration under 3 months. Every diagnosis used clinical symptoms, serum thyroxine and TRAb, thyroid ultrasound and orbital computed tomography. Sequencing was performed on blood. The clonotype was recovered from an older woman with Graves' ophthalmopathy.

Here the CDR3 DNA reads TGTGCCAGCAGTTCCCTACCGGGGGCACGTACTGAAGCTTTCTTT. Residues: CASSSLPGARTEAFF. V gene TRBV27 combines with J gene TRBJ1-1; TRBD1 is a possible D gene (6 bases). Looked up from germline, CDR1 is MNHEY and CDR2 is SMNVEV (reference sequence). V lost 4 bases to trimming and J lost 5 bases, with 17 bases between them. The CDR3 sequence is 15 residues long.